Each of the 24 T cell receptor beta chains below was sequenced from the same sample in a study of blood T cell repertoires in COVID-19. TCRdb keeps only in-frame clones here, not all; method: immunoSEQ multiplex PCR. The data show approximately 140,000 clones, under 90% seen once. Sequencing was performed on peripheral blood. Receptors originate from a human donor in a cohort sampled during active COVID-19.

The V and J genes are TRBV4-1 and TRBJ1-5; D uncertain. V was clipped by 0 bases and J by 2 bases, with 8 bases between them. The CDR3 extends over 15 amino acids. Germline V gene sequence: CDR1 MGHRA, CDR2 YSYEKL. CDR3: CASSQDGQGNQPQHF. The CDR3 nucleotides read TGCGCCAGCAGCCAAGATGGGCAGGGCAATCAGCCCCAGCATTTT.

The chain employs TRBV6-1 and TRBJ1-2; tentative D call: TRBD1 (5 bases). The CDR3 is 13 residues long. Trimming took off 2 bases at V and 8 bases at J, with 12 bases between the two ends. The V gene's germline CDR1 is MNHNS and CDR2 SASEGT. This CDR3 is CASSEQGLEGYTF. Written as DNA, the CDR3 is TGTGCCAGCAGTGAACAGGGCCTAGAAGGCTACACCTTC.

CDR3 sequence reads: CASEARRQETQYF. Written as DNA, the CDR3 is TGTGCCAGCGAGGCGAGGCGACAAGAGACCCAGTACTTC. The V and J genes are TRBV2 and TRBJ2-5; D is undetermined. Trimming shortened V by 8 bases and J by 2 bases, and 12 bases separated the two germline ends. Germline-derived CDR1 and CDR2 are SNHLY and FYNNEI. The CDR3 has 13 residues.

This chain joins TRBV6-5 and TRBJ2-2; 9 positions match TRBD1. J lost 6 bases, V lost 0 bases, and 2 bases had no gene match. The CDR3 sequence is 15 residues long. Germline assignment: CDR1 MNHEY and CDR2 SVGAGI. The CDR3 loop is CASSYSDRGAGELFF. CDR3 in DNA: TGTGCCAGCAGTTACTCGGACAGGGGAGCCGGGGAGCTGTTTTTT.

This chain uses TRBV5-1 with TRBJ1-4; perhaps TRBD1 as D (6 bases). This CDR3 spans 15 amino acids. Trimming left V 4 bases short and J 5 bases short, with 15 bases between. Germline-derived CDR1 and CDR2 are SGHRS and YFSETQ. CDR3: CASSPQTGTNEKLFF. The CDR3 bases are TGCGCCAGCAGCCCGCAGACAGGTACGAATGAAAAACTGTTTTTT.

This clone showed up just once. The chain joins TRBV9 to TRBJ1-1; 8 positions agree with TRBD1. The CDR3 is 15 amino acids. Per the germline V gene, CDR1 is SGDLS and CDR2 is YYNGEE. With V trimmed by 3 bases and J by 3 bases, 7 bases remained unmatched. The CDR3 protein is CASSGYQTGDTEAFF. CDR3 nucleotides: TGTGCCAGCAGCGGGTACCAGACAGGGGACACTGAAGCTTTCTTT. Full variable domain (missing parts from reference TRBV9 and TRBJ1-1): DSGVTQTPKHLITATGQRVTLRCSPRSGDLSVYWYQQSLDQGLQFLIQYYNGEERAKGNILERFSAQQFPDLHSELNLSSLELGDSALYFCASSGYQTGDTEAFFGQGTRLTVV.

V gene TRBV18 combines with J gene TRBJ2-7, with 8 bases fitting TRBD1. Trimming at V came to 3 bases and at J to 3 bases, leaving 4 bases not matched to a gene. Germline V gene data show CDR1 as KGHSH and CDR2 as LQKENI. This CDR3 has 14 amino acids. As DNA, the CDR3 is TGTGCCAGCTCACCGACAGGGGCAAGCTACGAGCAGTACTTC. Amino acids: CASSPTGASYEQYF.

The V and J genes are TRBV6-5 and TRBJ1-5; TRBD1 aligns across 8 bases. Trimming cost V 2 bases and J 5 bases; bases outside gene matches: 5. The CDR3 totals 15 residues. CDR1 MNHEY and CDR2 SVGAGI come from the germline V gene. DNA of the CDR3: TGTGCCAGCAGTTACGGACAGGGCTGGGATCAGCCCCAGCATTTT. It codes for CASSYGQGWDQPQHF.

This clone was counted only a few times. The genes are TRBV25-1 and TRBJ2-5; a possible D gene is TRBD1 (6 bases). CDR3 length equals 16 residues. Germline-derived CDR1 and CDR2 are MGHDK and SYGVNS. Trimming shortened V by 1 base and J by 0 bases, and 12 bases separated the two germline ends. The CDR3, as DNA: TGTGCCAGCAGTGAATCGGACAGTTTGTACCAAGAGACCCAGTACTTC. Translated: CASSESDSLYQETQYF. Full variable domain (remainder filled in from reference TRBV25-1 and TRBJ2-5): EADIYQTPRYLVIGTGKKITLECSQTMGHDKMYWYQQDPGMELHLIHYSYGVNSTEKGDLSSESTVSRIRTEHFPLTLESARPSHTSQYLCASSESDSLYQETQYFGPGTRLLVL.

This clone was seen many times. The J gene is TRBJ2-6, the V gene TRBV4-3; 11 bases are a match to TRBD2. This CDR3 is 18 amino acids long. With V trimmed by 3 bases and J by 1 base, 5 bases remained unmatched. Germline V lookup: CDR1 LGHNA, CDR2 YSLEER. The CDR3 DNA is TGCGCCAGCAGCCAGAGTAGCGGGGGGGCGTCTGGGGCCAACGTCCTGACTTTC. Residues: CASSQSSGGASGANVLTF.

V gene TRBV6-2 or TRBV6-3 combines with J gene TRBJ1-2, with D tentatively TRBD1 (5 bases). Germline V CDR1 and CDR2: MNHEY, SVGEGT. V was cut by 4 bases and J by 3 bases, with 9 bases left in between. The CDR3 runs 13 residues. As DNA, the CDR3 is TGTGCCAGCAGTTCGACAGTTGACTATGGCTACACCTTC. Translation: CASSSTVDYGYTF.

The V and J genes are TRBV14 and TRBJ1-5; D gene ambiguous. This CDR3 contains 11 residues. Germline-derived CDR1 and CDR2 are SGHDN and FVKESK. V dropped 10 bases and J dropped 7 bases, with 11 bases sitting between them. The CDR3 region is CATKGEQPQHF. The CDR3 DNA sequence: TGTGCCACCAAGGGAGAGCAGCCCCAGCATTTT.

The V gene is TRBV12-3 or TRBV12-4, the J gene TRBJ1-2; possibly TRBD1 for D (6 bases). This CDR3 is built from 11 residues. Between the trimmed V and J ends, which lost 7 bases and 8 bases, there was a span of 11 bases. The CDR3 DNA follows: TGTGCCAGCACCGACAGGTTCGGCTACACCTTC. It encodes CASTDRFGYTF.

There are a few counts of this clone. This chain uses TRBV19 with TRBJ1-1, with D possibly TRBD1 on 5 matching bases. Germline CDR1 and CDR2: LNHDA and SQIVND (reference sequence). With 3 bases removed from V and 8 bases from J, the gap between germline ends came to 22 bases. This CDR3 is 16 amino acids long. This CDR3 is CASSMRGVDSTWEAFF. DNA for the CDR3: TGTGCCAGTAGTATGCGGGGGGTGGACTCGACGTGGGAAGCTTTCTTT. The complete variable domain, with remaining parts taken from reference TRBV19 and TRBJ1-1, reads DGGITQSPKYLFRKEGQNVTLSCEQNLNHDAMYWYRQDPGQGLRLIYYSQIVNDFQKGDIAEGYSVSREKKESFPLTVTSAQKNPTAFYLCASSMRGVDSTWEAFFGQGTRLTVV.

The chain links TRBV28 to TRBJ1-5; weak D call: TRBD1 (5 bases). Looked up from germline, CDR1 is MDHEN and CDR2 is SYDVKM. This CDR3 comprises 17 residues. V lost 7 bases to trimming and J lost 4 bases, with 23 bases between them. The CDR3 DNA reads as TGTGCCAGCATCGGGGGAGGGGTCGCCCGGGGTAATCAGCCCCAGCATTTT. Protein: CASIGGGVARGNQPQHF.

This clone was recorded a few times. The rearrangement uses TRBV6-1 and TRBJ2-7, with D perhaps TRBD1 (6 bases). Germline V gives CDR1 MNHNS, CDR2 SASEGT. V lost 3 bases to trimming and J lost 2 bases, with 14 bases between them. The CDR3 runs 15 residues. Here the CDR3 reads CASSDRPDRTYEQYF. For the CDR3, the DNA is TGTGCCAGCAGTGACCGTCCGGACAGAACCTACGAGCAGTACTTC.

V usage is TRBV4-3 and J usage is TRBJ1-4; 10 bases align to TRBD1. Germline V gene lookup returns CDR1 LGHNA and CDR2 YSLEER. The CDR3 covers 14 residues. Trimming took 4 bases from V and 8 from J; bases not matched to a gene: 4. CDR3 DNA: TGCGCCAGCAGCCTGGGACAGGGGATGGAAAAACTGTTTTTT. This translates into CASSLGQGMEKLFF.

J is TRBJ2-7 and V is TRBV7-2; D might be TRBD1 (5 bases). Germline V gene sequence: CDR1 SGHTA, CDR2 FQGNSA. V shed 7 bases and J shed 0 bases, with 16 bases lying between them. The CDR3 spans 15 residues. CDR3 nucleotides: TGTGCCAGCACCGACACTCGAAGGGGCTCCTACGAGCAGTACTTC. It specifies CASTDTRRGSYEQYF.

The CDR3 is CASSLRRLVVDTGELFF. Written as DNA, the CDR3 is TGTGCCAGCAGCTTGAGGCGACTAGTGGTCGACACCGGGGAGCTGTTTTTT. This chain joins TRBV5-6 and TRBJ2-2; D may be TRBD2 (6 bases). The CDR3 runs to 17 residues. Germline CDR1 reads SGHDT; CDR2 reads YYEEEE. V was trimmed by 1 base and J by 3 bases, leaving 16 bases between them.

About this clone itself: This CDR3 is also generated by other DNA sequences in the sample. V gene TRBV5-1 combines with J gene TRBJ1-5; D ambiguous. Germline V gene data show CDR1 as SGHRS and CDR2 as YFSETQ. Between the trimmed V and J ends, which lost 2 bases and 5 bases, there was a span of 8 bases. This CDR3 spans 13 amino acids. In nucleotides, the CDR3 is TGCGCCAGCAGCTTAGCTCCCGATCAGCCCCAGCATTTT. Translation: CASSLAPDQPQHF.

The CDR3, as DNA: TGTGCCAGCAGCTTACAGGACCAAGAGACCCAGTACTTC. This encodes CASSLQDQETQYF. The chain uses TRBV5-4 and TRBJ2-5; D might be TRBD1 (5 bases). Germline values: CDR1 SGHNT, CDR2 YYREEE (reference sequence). V was shortened by 2 bases and J by 0 bases, with 5 bases between the two germline ends. The length of the CDR3 is 13 residues.

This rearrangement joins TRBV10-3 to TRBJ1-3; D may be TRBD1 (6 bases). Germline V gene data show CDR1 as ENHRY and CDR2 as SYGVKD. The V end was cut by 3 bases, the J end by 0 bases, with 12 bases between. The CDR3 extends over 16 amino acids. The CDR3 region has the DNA TGTGCCATCAGTGACGGCAGGGGCGCCTCTGGAAACACCATATATTTT. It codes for CAISDGRGASGNTIYF.

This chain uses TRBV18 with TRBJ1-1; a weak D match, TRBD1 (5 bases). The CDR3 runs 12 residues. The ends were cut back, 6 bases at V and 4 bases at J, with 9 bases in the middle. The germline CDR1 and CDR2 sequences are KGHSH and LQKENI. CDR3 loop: CASSRGGTEAFF. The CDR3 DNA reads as TGTGCCAGCTCGCGCGGGGGCACTGAAGCTTTCTTT.

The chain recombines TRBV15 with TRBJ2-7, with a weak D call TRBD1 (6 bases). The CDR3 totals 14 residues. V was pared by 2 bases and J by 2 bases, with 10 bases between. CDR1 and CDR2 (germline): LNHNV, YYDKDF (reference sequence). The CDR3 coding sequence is TGTGCCACCAGCAGAAACCAGGGGCCCTACGAGCAGTACTTC. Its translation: CATSRNQGPYEQYF.